The 28 T cell receptor beta chains listed next were all sequenced from one sample in a study of blood T cell repertoires in COVID-19. Profiling relied on immunoSEQ multiplex PCR, and the TCRdb table lists in-frame clones only, not all of them. The sample shows about 220,000 clones, about 83% of them seen only once. Sequencing was done on a sample of PBMCs or T cells enriched from blood (not recorded which). Receptor source: a woman in her forties or fifties who had been exposed to COVID-19.

The CDR3 coding sequence is TGTGCCAGCAGCCCAGGGACAGGGCTGGGGGAGCAGTACTTC. It translates to CASSPGTGLGEQYF. The chain combines TRBV7-2 with TRBJ2-7, with 9 bases that match TRBD1. V shed 5 bases, J shed 7 bases, and the junction held 9 bases outside the gene matches. The CDR3 runs to 14 residues. Looked up from germline, CDR1 is SGHTA and CDR2 is FQGNSA. The whole variable domain, filled in from reference TRBV7-2 and TRBJ2-7, reads GAGVSQSPSNKVTEKGKDVELRCDPISGHTALYWYRQSLGQGLEFLIYFQGNSAPDKSGLPSDRFSAERTGGSVSTLTIQRTQQEDSAVYLCASSPGTGLGEQYFGPGTRLTVT.

This clone was detected only once. The chain is built from TRBV7-2 and TRBJ2-3; D is perhaps TRBD2 (6 bases). The V gene's germline CDR1 is SGHTA and CDR2 FQGNSA. This CDR3 comprises 17 residues. V lost 6 bases and J lost 3, with 22 bases in between. The CDR3, as DNA: TGTGCCAGCAGGCCCTCTTATGGGGGGTCAGGAACAGATACGCAGTATTTT. It encodes CASRPSYGGSGTDTQYF. The complete variable domain, with remaining parts taken from reference TRBV7-2 and TRBJ2-3, reads GAGVSQSPSNKVTEKGKDVELRCDPISGHTALYWYRQSLGQGLEFLIYFQGNSAPDKSGLPSDRFSAERTGGSVSTLTIQRTQQEDSAVYLCASRPSYGGSGTDTQYFGPGTRLTVL.

The V gene is TRBV10-2, the J gene TRBJ1-1; D is unclear. Trimming cost V 4 bases and J 6 bases, with 9 bases left between them. The CDR3 is 12 residues long. In germline, CDR1 is WSHSY, CDR2 SAAADI. The chain's CDR3 is CASSAAGSEAFF. DNA for the CDR3: TGCGCCAGCAGTGCGGCAGGCTCTGAAGCTTTCTTT.

The chain couples TRBV6-6 to TRBJ1-6; D ambiguous. The CDR3 has 13 residues. Germline lookup yields CDR1 MNHNY and CDR2 SVGAGI (reference sequence). The ends were cut back, 4 bases at V and 7 bases at J, with 8 bases in the middle. The CDR3: CASSSLLNSPLHF. The CDR3 nucleotides are TGTGCCAGCAGTTCCCTACTGAATTCACCCCTCCACTTT.

V is TRBV18 and J is TRBJ2-7, with D tentatively TRBD2 (6 bases). Trimming removed 2 bases from V and 3 bases from J, with 14 bases in between. CDR1 and CDR2 (germline): KGHSH, LQKENI. CDR3 length: 15 residues. The CDR3 sequence: CASSPSRDSNYEQYF. The CDR3, as DNA: TGTGCCAGCTCACCATCACGGGACTCCAACTACGAGCAGTACTTC.

The gene calls are TRBV6-1 and TRBJ1-4; no clear D. The CDR3 length is 14 residues. From germline, CDR1 is MNHNS and CDR2 SASEGT. V was shortened by 1 base and J by 8 bases, with 11 bases between the two germline ends. DNA of the CDR3: TGTGCCAGCAGTGAAGTTCGGGGAGGGGAAAAACTGTTTTTT. Translated: CASSEVRGGEKLFF.

The rearrangement links TRBV19 to TRBJ2-6; D may be TRBD1 (5 bases). This CDR3 has 15 amino acids. Germline V gene sequence: CDR1 LNHDA, CDR2 SQIVND (reference sequence). The V end was cut by 5 bases, the J end by 2 bases, with 10 bases between. This CDR3 is CASSQRGAGANVLTF. CDR3 in DNA: TGTGCCAGTAGTCAAAGGGGTGCTGGGGCCAACGTCCTGACTTTC.

This chain connects TRBV10-3 to TRBJ1-5; possibly TRBD1 for D (5 bases). The germline V gene encodes CDR1 ENHRY and CDR2 SYGVKD. Trimming stripped 0 bases from V and 0 bases from J, with 15 bases between. The CDR3 spans 18 residues. The CDR3 loop is CAISESPRVSDSNQPQHF. The DNA for the CDR3 is TGTGCCATCAGTGAGTCACCCAGGGTATCGGATAGCAATCAGCCCCAGCATTTT.

V is TRBV4-2 and J is TRBJ2-5; D might be TRBD1 (5 bases). Germline CDR1 is LGHNA and CDR2 is YNFKEQ. V gave up 1 base and J gave up 4 bases, with 7 bases separating them. The CDR3 length is 13 residues. The CDR3 region is CASSQGQGETQYF. CDR3 nucleotide sequence: TGTGCCAGCAGCCAAGGTCAGGGAGAGACCCAGTACTTC.

V is TRBV7-2 and J is TRBJ2-7; no clear D. The ends were cut back, 5 bases at V and 4 bases at J, with 18 bases in the middle. The CDR3 is 15 residues long. Germline loops: CDR1 SGHTA, CDR2 FQGNSA. As DNA, the CDR3 is TGTGCCAGCAGCGAAACCAGACAACAGCTTTACGAGCAGTACTTC. Translation: CASSETRQQLYEQYF. Combining the CDR3 with reference TRBV7-2 and TRBJ2-7 gives the whole variable domain GAGVSQSPSNKVTEKGKDVELRCDPISGHTALYWYRQSLGQGLEFLIYFQGNSAPDKSGLPSDRFSAERTGGSVSTLTIQRTQQEDSAVYLCASSETRQQLYEQYFGPGTRLTVT.

The V call is TRBV5-4, the J call TRBJ2-2; unclear D gene. With 2 bases removed from V and 7 bases from J, the gap between germline ends came to 6 bases. This CDR3 is built from 12 residues. Germline CDR1 reads SGHNT; CDR2 reads YYREEE (reference sequence). CDR3 residues: CASSLTGGELFF. The CDR3 DNA is TGTGCCAGCAGCTTAACGGGCGGGGAGCTGTTTTTT.

The chain couples TRBV6-5 to TRBJ2-6, with D maybe TRBD2 (5 bases). Germline-derived CDR1 and CDR2 are MNHEY and SVGAGI. The CDR3 sequence is 14 residues long. Trimming stripped 7 bases from V and 0 bases from J, with 7 bases between. CDR3 DNA sequence: TGTGCCAGCACCCGGGACTCTGGGGCCAACGTCCTGACTTTC. Residues: CASTRDSGANVLTF.

This chain joins TRBV27 and TRBJ2-3; TRBD2 is a possible D gene (6 bases). V was shortened by 6 bases and J by 2 bases, with 12 bases between the two germline ends. Germline CDR1 and CDR2: MNHEY and SMNVEV (reference sequence). The CDR3 runs to 14 residues. The CDR3 is CASRLTSNTDTQYF. The CDR3 DNA reads TGTGCCAGCAGGCTGACTAGTAACACAGATACGCAGTATTTT.

The chain combines TRBV30 with TRBJ1-4, with a possible D match to TRBD1 (5 bases). This CDR3 has 14 residues. CDR1 is GTSNPN and CDR2 is SVGIG in the germline V gene (reference sequence). Trimming removed 5 bases at V and 3 bases at J, with 13 bases between. DNA of the CDR3: TGTGCCTGGGGACCAGGGAGGGCTAATGAAAAACTGTTTTTT. Translating it yields CAWGPGRANEKLFF.

The V call is TRBV4-1, the J call TRBJ2-5; tentatively, D is TRBD1 (5 bases). This CDR3 has 15 amino acids. CDR1 is MGHRA and CDR2 is YSYEKL in the germline V gene. Trimming took off 1 base at V and 1 base at J, with 10 bases between the two ends. CDR3 sequence (DNA): TGCGCCAGCAGCCAAGGTCGACAGCTCCAAGAGACCCAGTACTTC. It encodes CASSQGRQLQETQYF.

The chain employs TRBV9 and TRBJ2-2, with 12 bases aligning to TRBD2. The V gene end was trimmed by 0 bases and the J gene end by 3 bases; junction bases not matched to a gene: 9. CDR3 length: 19 amino acids. Germline loops: CDR1 SGDLS, CDR2 YYNGEE. The CDR3 region is CASSVEASGGAWYTGELFF. The CDR3, as DNA: TGTGCCAGCAGCGTAGAAGCTAGCGGGGGGGCTTGGTACACCGGGGAGCTGTTTTTT.

The rearrangement joins TRBV6-2 or TRBV6-3 to TRBJ1-6; TRBD1 matches 7 bases. The J segment lost 0 bases and the V segment lost 6 bases, leaving 14 bases of the junction unmatched. This CDR3 has 19 residues. The germline CDR1 and CDR2 sequences are MNHEY and SVGEGT. CDR3 in amino acids: CASSSVGTDTSSYNSPLHF. The CDR3 bases are TGTGCCAGCAGCTCCGTCGGGACAGATACTAGCTCCTATAATTCACCCCTCCACTTT.

The chain carries TRBV30 and TRBJ1-6, with D possibly matching TRBD1 (5 bases). Germline V gene lookup returns CDR1 GTSNPN and CDR2 SVGIG (reference sequence). The CDR3 is 14 amino acids. V was shortened by 3 bases and J by 5 bases, with 11 bases between the two germline ends. CDR3 residues: CAWRNDRDNSPLHF. CDR3 nucleotides: TGTGCCTGGAGGAACGACAGAGATAATTCACCCCTCCACTTT.

V gene TRBV5-1 combines with J gene TRBJ1-2; 9 bases are a match to TRBD1. This CDR3 spans 15 amino acids. Germline CDR1 SGHRS, CDR2 YFSETQ. V was pared by 3 bases and J by 1 base, with 4 bases of the junction left unmatched. The CDR3 is CASSSPDRGNYGYTF. The CDR3 bases are TGCGCCAGCAGCTCCCCGGACAGGGGTAACTATGGCTACACCTTC. The full variable domain, rest sourced from reference TRBV5-1 and TRBJ1-2, is KAGVTQTPRYLIKTRGQQVTLSCSPISGHRSVSWYQQTPGQGLQFLFEYFSETQRNKGNFPGRFSGRQFSNSRSEMNVSTLELGDSALYLCASSSPDRGNYGYTFGSGTRLTVV.

The V and J genes are TRBV28 and TRBJ2-1; 10 positions match TRBD2. This CDR3 is 17 amino acids long. After removal of 5 bases from V and 4 bases from J, the junction contained 11 bases not matched to a gene. Germline CDR1 is MDHEN and CDR2 is SYDVKM. This CDR3 is CASSLGPERGGYNEQFF. DNA for the CDR3: TGTGCCAGCAGTCTCGGCCCTGAGCGGGGGGGTTACAATGAGCAGTTCTTC.

CDR3 amino acids: CASSSRRVATQYF. For the CDR3, the DNA is TGTGCCAGCAGTTCACGGCGGGTGGCGACCCAGTACTTC. The chain is built from TRBV13 and TRBJ2-5; tentatively, D is TRBD2 (5 bases). Trimming shortened V by 6 bases and J by 7 bases, and 15 bases separated the two germline ends. Germline V gene lookup returns CDR1 PRHDT and CDR2 FYEKMQ (reference sequence). The CDR3 runs 13 residues.

The chain is built from TRBV7-2 and TRBJ1-2; a possible D gene is TRBD1 (5 bases). There are 15 residues in the CDR3. The germline gives CDR1 SGHTA, CDR2 FQGNSA. Between the trimmed V and J ends, which lost 1 base and 8 bases, there was a span of 17 bases. This CDR3 reads CASSLDGVGTNGYTF. In DNA, the CDR3 is TGTGCCAGCAGCTTAGACGGCGTAGGGACTAACGGCTACACCTTC. Full variable domain (rest looked up from reference TRBV7-2 and TRBJ1-2): GAGVSQSPSNKVTEKGKDVELRCDPISGHTALYWYRQSLGQGLEFLIYFQGNSAPDKSGLPSDRFSAERTGGSVSTLTIQRTQQEDSAVYLCASSLDGVGTNGYTFGSGTRLTVV.

The chain carries TRBV4-2 and TRBJ1-3, with D possibly being TRBD1 (5 bases). Germline loops: CDR1 LGHNA, CDR2 YNFKEQ. The germline V and J ends were trimmed by 2 bases and 0 bases, with 14 bases remaining between them. The CDR3 loop spans 17 amino acids. CDR3 in amino acids: CASSQNTRTLSGNTIYF. The CDR3, as DNA: TGTGCCAGCAGCCAAAACACCCGGACACTCTCTGGAAACACCATATATTTT.

The CDR3 loop is CASSTTGWENTEAFF. The CDR3 coding sequence is TGTGCCAGTAGTACGACAGGGTGGGAGAACACTGAAGCTTTCTTT. The chain is built from TRBV19 and TRBJ1-1; 7 bases are shared with TRBD1. Trimming at V came to 4 bases and at J to 1 base, leaving 6 bases not matched to a gene. CDR3 length: 15 amino acids. CDR1 LNHDA and CDR2 SQIVND come from the germline V gene (reference sequence).

This chain connects TRBV7-9 to TRBJ1-1; TRBD1 agrees at 7 bases. Trimming took 3 bases from V and 1 from J; bases not matched to a gene: 5. Germline V gene sequence: CDR1 SEHNR, CDR2 FQNEAQ (reference sequence). The CDR3 loop spans 15 amino acids. The CDR3 region is CASSFLSGGNTEAFF. The CDR3 DNA sequence: TGTGCCAGCAGCTTCCTTTCAGGGGGGAACACTGAAGCTTTCTTT.

The chain uses TRBV19 and TRBJ2-5; 12 bases line up with TRBD2. Trimming removed 6 bases from V and 4 bases from J; junction bases left unmatched: 9. Germline V gene data show CDR1 as LNHDA and CDR2 as SQIVND (reference sequence). This CDR3 comprises 16 residues. The CDR3 loop is CASSRLGLAGSETQYF. The CDR3 coding sequence is TGTGCCAGTAGCAGGCTGGGACTAGCGGGTTCAGAGACCCAGTACTTC.

The gene calls are TRBV28 and TRBJ1-1; D perhaps matches TRBD1 (6 bases). V dropped 4 bases and J dropped 9 bases, with 9 bases sitting between them. The CDR3 is made up of 11 amino acids. Germline CDR1 reads MDHEN; CDR2 reads SYDVKM. The CDR3 nucleotides read TGTGCCAGCAGTTCCGGACAGAAAGCTTTCTTT. It codes for CASSSGQKAFF.

The V call is TRBV6-5, the J call TRBJ2-6, with unresolved D. Germline values: CDR1 MNHEY, CDR2 SVGAGI. The germline V and J ends were trimmed by 0 bases and 2 bases, with 8 bases remaining between them. The length of the CDR3 is 16 residues. CDR3 nucleotide sequence: TGTGCCAGCAGTTACTCGATTCCTACTGGGGCCAACGTCCTGACTTTC. Its protein product is CASSYSIPTGANVLTF.